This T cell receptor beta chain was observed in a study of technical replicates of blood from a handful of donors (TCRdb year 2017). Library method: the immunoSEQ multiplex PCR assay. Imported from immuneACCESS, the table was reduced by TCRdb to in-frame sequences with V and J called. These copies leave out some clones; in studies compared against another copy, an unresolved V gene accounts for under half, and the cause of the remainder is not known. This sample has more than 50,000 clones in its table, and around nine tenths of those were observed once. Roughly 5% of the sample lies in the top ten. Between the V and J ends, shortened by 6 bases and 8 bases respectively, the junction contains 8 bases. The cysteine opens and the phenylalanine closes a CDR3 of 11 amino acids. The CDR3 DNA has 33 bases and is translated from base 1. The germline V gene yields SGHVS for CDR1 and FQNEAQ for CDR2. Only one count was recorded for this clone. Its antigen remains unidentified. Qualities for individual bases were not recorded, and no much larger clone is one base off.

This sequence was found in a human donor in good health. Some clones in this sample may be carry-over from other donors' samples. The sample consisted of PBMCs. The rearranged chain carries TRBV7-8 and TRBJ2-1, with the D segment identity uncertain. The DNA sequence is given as TGTGCCAGCAGTCGAGCGTATGAGCAGTTCTTC. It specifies CASSRAYEQFF.